The 30 T cell receptor beta chains listed next were all sequenced from one sample in a study of cytomegalovirus exposure and HLA in healthy donors (dated by TCRdb to the late 2010s). Library preparation used the immunoSEQ multiplex PCR assay. This is the immuneACCESS table as TCRdb keeps it, with only in-frame sequences that have V and J called. A part of the clones is gone; compared with another copy, unresolved V genes explain less than half, and the rest is unexplained. The sample table shows more than 250,000 clones, and 90% are seen once. The top ten constitute around 3.3% of the sample. Sequencing was carried out using PBMCs. These receptor sequences come from a woman aged 25 to 39 in good health and CMV-seronegative.

The genes are TRBV12-5 and TRBJ2-7; tentatively, D is TRBD1 (5 bases). The CDR3 is 15 amino acids. The ends were cut back, 2 bases at V and 5 bases at J, with 16 bases in the middle. The V gene's germline CDR1 is LGHNT and CDR2 FRNRAP. The CDR3, as DNA: TGTGCTAGTGGTTTGTGGAATCAGGGTCGTGACGAGCAGTACTTC. It is translated as CASGLWNQGRDEQYF.

This clone was seen a few times. This chain links TRBV4-3 with TRBJ1-2; D might be TRBD1 (5 bases). CDR1 LGHNA and CDR2 YSLEER come from the germline V gene. The CDR3 covers 16 residues. The V end lost 0 bases, the J end lost 1 base, and 12 bases lay between the germline ends. The CDR3 sequence is CASSQDSDSFNYGYTF. In DNA form, the CDR3 reads TGCGCCAGCAGCCAAGATAGCGACAGCTTTAACTATGGCTACACCTTC.

V usage is TRBV20-1 and J usage is TRBJ2-7; the D is unclear. Looked up from germline, CDR1 is DFQATT and CDR2 is SNEGSKA (reference sequence). The CDR3 spans 10 residues. The V end lost 5 bases, the J end lost 9 bases, and 11 bases lay between the germline ends. CDR3 amino acids: CSAFLSGQYF. DNA of the CDR3: TGCAGTGCTTTCCTCAGTGGGCAGTACTTC.

The chain links TRBV7-9 to TRBJ2-7; TRBD1 agrees at 7 bases. From germline, CDR1 is SEHNR and CDR2 FQNEAQ (reference sequence). CDR3 size: 14 residues. The ends lost 5 bases at V and 1 base at J; junction bases unmatched: 5. The CDR3 sequence is CASSPAQGSYEQYF. CDR3 DNA: TGTGCCAGCAGCCCAGCACAGGGGTCCTACGAGCAGTACTTC.

The chain has TRBV4-3 and TRBJ2-1; no firm D call. Germline V gene lookup returns CDR1 LGHNA and CDR2 YSLEER. The germline V and J ends were trimmed by 3 bases and 6 bases, with 9 bases remaining between them. This CDR3 is built from 13 residues. CDR3 DNA sequence: TGCGCCAGCAGCCACAGAGGATCCAATGAGCAGTTCTTC. Protein sequence: CASSHRGSNEQFF.

The chain uses TRBV7-2 and TRBJ1-2; D gene ambiguous. With 0 bases removed from V and 3 bases from J, the gap between germline ends came to 14 bases. The V gene's germline CDR1 is SGHTA and CDR2 FQGNSA. The CDR3 runs 16 residues. The CDR3 region has the DNA TGTGCCAGCAGCTTAGCTGCGGCAGGCAACTACTATGGCTACACCTTC. Translating it yields CASSLAAAGNYYGYTF. Full variable domain (rest looked up from reference TRBV7-2 and TRBJ1-2): GAGVSQSPSNKVTEKGKDVELRCDPISGHTALYWYRQSLGQGLEFLIYFQGNSAPDKSGLPSDRFSAERTGGSVSTLTIQRTQQEDSAVYLCASSLAAAGNYYGYTFGSGTRLTVV.

The chain joins TRBV7-6 to TRBJ2-7, with 11 nucleotides matching TRBD1. Losses at the gene ends were 1 base for V and 7 bases for J; bases not matched to a gene: 6. In germline, CDR1 is SGHVS, CDR2 FNYEAQ. The CDR3 spans 15 residues. CDR3 DNA: TGTGCCAGCAGCTTAGGGACAGGGGGCGCGGGGGAGCAGTACTTC. Protein sequence: CASSLGTGGAGEQYF.

This clone was observed a few times. This chain uses TRBV5-4 with TRBJ1-2, with 7 bases aligning to TRBD1. CDR1 is SGHNT and CDR2 is YYREEE in the germline V gene (reference sequence). This CDR3 region has 16 residues. The V gene end was trimmed by 4 bases and the J gene end by 6 bases; junction bases not matched to a gene: 15. For the CDR3, the DNA is TGTGCCAGCAGCGACGGAAACAGGGGAGTTCTCGATGGCTACACCTTC. Protein product: CASSDGNRGVLDGYTF.

The chain is built from TRBV19 and TRBJ2-7, with a possible D match to TRBD2 (6 bases). This CDR3 is built from 15 residues. Germline V lookup: CDR1 LNHDA, CDR2 SQIVND (reference sequence). The ends were cut back, 1 base at V and 3 bases at J, with 13 bases in the middle. The CDR3 coding sequence is TGTGCCAGTAGTATAGCTGCGCGGGGCATCTACGAGCAGTACTTC. Its protein is CASSIAARGIYEQYF.

The chain links TRBV27 to TRBJ2-7, with D unclear. V was clipped by 8 bases and J by 3 bases, with 17 bases between them. The CDR3 extends over 14 amino acids. Germline V gene sequence: CDR1 MNHEY, CDR2 SMNVEV (reference sequence). CDR3 nucleotides: TGTGCCAGCGGGCCCCTTAGGACGCGCTACGAGCAGTACTTC. It encodes CASGPLRTRYEQYF.

The rearrangement joins TRBV18 to TRBJ2-2, with 9 bases identical to TRBD2. CDR1 and CDR2 from the germline V gene are KGHSH and LQKENI. V trimming: 1 base; J trimming: 0 bases; junction bases outside the gene matches: 3. This CDR3 region has 17 residues. CDR3 nucleotide sequence: TGTGCCAGCTCACCACTGGCGGGAGGGTCGAACACCGGGGAGCTGTTTTTT. Its translation is CASSPLAGGSNTGELFF.

The V and J genes are TRBV7-9 and TRBJ2-3; 7 bases fit TRBD2. Trimming cost V 4 bases and J 2 bases; bases outside gene matches: 18. The CDR3 spans 19 residues. CDR1 and CDR2 (germline): SEHNR, FQNEAQ (reference sequence). Here the CDR3 reads CASSSERRTGTTHTDTQYF. For the CDR3, the DNA is TGTGCCAGCAGCTCTGAGAGGAGAACCGGGACTACCCACACAGATACGCAGTATTTT. The whole variable domain, filled in from reference TRBV7-9 and TRBJ2-3, reads DTGVSQNPRHKITKRGQNVTFRCDPISEHNRLYWYRQTLGQGPEFLTYFQNEAQLEKSRLLSDRFSAERPKGSFSTLEIQRTEQGDSAMYLCASSSERRTGTTHTDTQYFGPGTRLTVL.

The chain carries TRBV12-5 and TRBJ2-5; D may match TRBD1 or TRBD2 (5 bases each). The ends were cut back, 6 bases at V and 0 bases at J, with 11 bases in the middle. Per germline, CDR1 LGHNT and CDR2 FRNRAP. This CDR3 spans 14 amino acids. DNA of the CDR3: TGTGCTAGTGGCCCCCTGGGGGACCAAGAGACCCAGTACTTC. Protein product: CASGPLGDQETQYF.

This chain uses TRBV11-2 with TRBJ2-1; 13 positions match TRBD2. The ends lost 3 bases at V and 7 bases at J; junction bases unmatched: 9. CDR1 is SGHAT and CDR2 is FQNNGV in the germline V gene. This CDR3 is 17 amino acids long. The CDR3 DNA follows: TGTGCCAGCAGCTTCGCCCGGACTAGCGGGAGAAGGAATGAGCAGTTCTTC. Protein: CASSFARTSGRRNEQFF.

This chain joins TRBV28 and TRBJ2-7, with TRBD1 matching over 9 bases. The V segment lost 4 bases and the J segment 6 bases; nucleotides outside the gene matches: 10. Germline V gene data show CDR1 as MDHEN and CDR2 as SYDVKM. The length of the CDR3 is 15 residues. The CDR3 reads CASSSPGTGSSEQYF. DNA of the CDR3: TGTGCCAGCAGTTCCCCAGGGACAGGGAGCAGCGAGCAGTACTTC. The full variable domain, completed using reference TRBV28 and TRBJ2-7, is DVKVTQSSRYLVKRTGEKVFLECVQDMDHENMFWYRQDPGLGLRLIYFSYDVKMKEKGDIPEGYSVSREKKERFSLILESASTNQTSMYLCASSSPGTGSSEQYFGPGTRLTVT.

The chain combines TRBV2 with TRBJ2-6, with 9 bases aligning to TRBD1. CDR1 SNHLY and CDR2 FYNNEI come from the germline V gene. The ends lost 6 bases at V and 0 bases at J; junction bases unmatched: 3. The CDR3 consists of 16 residues. Here the CDR3 DNA reads TGTGCCAGCAGGGGGACAGGGTCCTCTGGGGCCAACGTCCTGACTTTC. Amino acids: CASRGTGSSGANVLTF. Full variable domain (rest looked up from reference TRBV2 and TRBJ2-6): EPEVTQTPSHQVTQMGQEVILRCVPISNHLYFYWYRQILGQKVEFLVSFYNNEISEKSEIFDDQFSVERPDGSNFTLKIRSTKLEDSAMYFCASRGTGSSGANVLTFGAGSRLTVL.

This sequence joins TRBV6-1 and TRBJ1-4; TRBD1 is a possible D gene (5 bases). The CDR3 spans 18 residues. V was cut by 0 bases and J by 0 bases, with 14 bases left in between. Germline assignment: CDR1 MNHNS and CDR2 SASEGT. The CDR3 protein is CASSEAWGAGATNEKLFF. The CDR3 region has the DNA TGTGCCAGCAGTGAAGCGTGGGGAGCGGGGGCAACTAATGAAAAACTGTTTTTT.

This chain joins TRBV15 and TRBJ2-3; 9 positions match TRBD2. CDR1 and CDR2 (germline): LNHNV, YYDKDF (reference sequence). V gave up 0 bases and J gave up 2 bases; unmatched junction bases: 9. CDR3 length equals 18 residues. The CDR3 DNA follows: TGTGCCACCAGCAGAGACCCGCAACTAGCGGGCGCCACAGATACGCAGTATTTT. Its protein product is CATSRDPQLAGATDTQYF. Looking up the rest from reference TRBV15 and TRBJ2-3 gives the full variable domain: DAMVIQNPRYQVTQFGKPVTLSCSQTLNHNVMYWYQQKSSQAPKLLFHYYDKDFNNEADTPDNFQSRRPNTSFCFLDIRSPGLGDTAMYLCATSRDPQLAGATDTQYFGPGTRLTVL.

This clone has only one observation. The gene calls are TRBV2 and TRBJ2-3; D ambiguous. Trimming cost V 8 bases and J 1 base, with 7 bases left between them. The CDR3 consists of 12 residues. Germline V lookup: CDR1 SNHLY, CDR2 FYNNEI. The CDR3 reads CASGEGTDTQYF. The CDR3 region has the DNA TGTGCCAGCGGGGAAGGCACAGATACGCAGTATTTT. Drawing the rest from reference TRBV2 and TRBJ2-3, the complete variable domain is EPEVTQTPSHQVTQMGQEVILRCVPISNHLYFYWYRQILGQKVEFLVSFYNNEISEKSEIFDDQFSVERPDGSNFTLKIRSTKLEDSAMYFCASGEGTDTQYFGPGTRLTVL.

The gene calls are TRBV10-2 and TRBJ2-5; a possible D gene is TRBD1 (6 bases). V lost 6 bases and J 2 bases, leaving 13 bases between the germline ends. This CDR3 has 14 residues. The germline V gene has CDR1 WSHSY and CDR2 SAAADI. The DNA for the CDR3 is TGCGCCAGCAGATCCACAGGGTCACAAGAGACCCAGTACTTC. It codes for CASRSTGSQETQYF.

The chain joins TRBV5-6 to TRBJ1-4; D not certain. CDR1 and CDR2 (germline): SGHDT, YYEEEE. The V and J ends lost 1 base and 5 bases respectively, with 9 bases between them. This CDR3 has 14 residues. DNA of the CDR3: TGTGCCAGCAGCTTGTTAGCCCTAAATGAAAAACTGTTTTTT. Translated: CASSLLALNEKLFF.

The chain combines TRBV2 with TRBJ2-7; 8 positions match TRBD2. After removal of 5 bases from V and 5 bases from J, the junction contained 8 bases not matched to a gene. Germline V gene data show CDR1 as SNHLY and CDR2 as FYNNEI. The CDR3 contains 14 residues. CDR3 residues: CASSFSGREDEQYF. The CDR3 nucleotides read TGTGCCAGCAGTTTCAGCGGGAGAGAGGACGAGCAGTACTTC.

The chain is built from TRBV19 and TRBJ1-4; TRBD1 matches at 9 bases. CDR1 LNHDA and CDR2 SQIVND come from the germline V gene (reference sequence). V lost 7 bases to trimming and J lost 7 bases; unmatched junction nucleotides: 10. The CDR3 loop spans 15 amino acids. The CDR3 reads CASNRDRAYGEKLFF. The CDR3 bases are TGTGCCAGTAATCGGGACAGGGCTTATGGTGAAAAACTGTTTTTT.

The chain has TRBV19 and TRBJ2-3; 10 bases match TRBD1. The V and J ends lost 3 bases and 1 base, in that order; junction bases with no gene match: 4. The CDR3 loop spans 16 amino acids. Germline V gives CDR1 LNHDA, CDR2 SQIVND (reference sequence). CDR3 DNA sequence: TGTGCCAGTAGTATCGGACAGGGGGGAGGCACAGATACGCAGTATTTT. Translated, it gives CASSIGQGGGTDTQYF.

This clone has a single count. The V gene is TRBV5-1, the J gene TRBJ2-1; D not resolved. The germline V gene has CDR1 SGHRS and CDR2 YFSETQ. The V end was cut by 7 bases, the J end by 8 bases, with 25 bases between. The CDR3 spans 16 residues. CDR3 residues: CASSIGTIQARDEQFF. Here the CDR3 DNA reads TGCGCCAGCTCAATCGGTACCATCCAAGCTAGGGATGAGCAGTTCTTC.

This clone was detected only once. CDR3 residues: CASSQGQGAWFGYTF. As DNA, the CDR3 is TGTGCCAGCAGTCAAGGACAGGGGGCATGGTTTGGCTACACCTTC. The rearrangement uses TRBV28 and TRBJ1-2; 11 nucleotides line up with TRBD1. CDR3 length: 15 amino acids. The germline gives CDR1 MDHEN, CDR2 SYDVKM. The V segment lost 5 bases and the J segment 7 bases; nucleotides outside the gene matches: 9.

The gene calls are TRBV27 and TRBJ1-5, with 8 positions matching TRBD1. This CDR3 has 14 amino acids. Germline V gene data show CDR1 as MNHEY and CDR2 as SMNVEV (reference sequence). Trimming removed 3 bases from V and 5 bases from J; junction bases left unmatched: 3. The DNA of the CDR3 is TGTGCCAGCAGTTTCCAGGGGGCGGATCAGCCCCAGCATTTT. Translated: CASSFQGADQPQHF.

V is TRBV27 and J is TRBJ1-5; tentative D call: TRBD1 (6 bases). The CDR3 totals 11 residues. Germline V gene sequence: CDR1 MNHEY, CDR2 SMNVEV (reference sequence). Trimming removed 8 bases from V and 13 bases from J, with 15 bases in between. This CDR3 is CASGIGGQQHF. The CDR3 DNA follows: TGTGCCAGCGGTATCGGGGGCCAGCAGCATTTT.

The CDR3 protein is CASSRDRVQPQHF. The CDR3 DNA sequence: TGTGCCAGCAGTCGGGACAGGGTGCAGCCCCAGCATTTT. The chain has TRBV6-5 and TRBJ1-5; 9 nucleotides line up with TRBD1. The CDR3 is 13 amino acids. V gave up 5 bases and J gave up 7 bases; unmatched junction bases: 3. Germline lookup yields CDR1 MNHEY and CDR2 SVGAGI.

The gene calls are TRBV5-4 and TRBJ2-6; D is uncertain. Germline values: CDR1 SGHNT, CDR2 YYREEE (reference sequence). With 0 bases removed from V and 1 base from J, the gap between germline ends came to 5 bases. The CDR3 length is 15 residues. The CDR3 DNA reads TGTGCCAGCAGCTTGGGTCCTTCTGGGGCCAACGTCCTGACTTTC. Translated: CASSLGPSGANVLTF.